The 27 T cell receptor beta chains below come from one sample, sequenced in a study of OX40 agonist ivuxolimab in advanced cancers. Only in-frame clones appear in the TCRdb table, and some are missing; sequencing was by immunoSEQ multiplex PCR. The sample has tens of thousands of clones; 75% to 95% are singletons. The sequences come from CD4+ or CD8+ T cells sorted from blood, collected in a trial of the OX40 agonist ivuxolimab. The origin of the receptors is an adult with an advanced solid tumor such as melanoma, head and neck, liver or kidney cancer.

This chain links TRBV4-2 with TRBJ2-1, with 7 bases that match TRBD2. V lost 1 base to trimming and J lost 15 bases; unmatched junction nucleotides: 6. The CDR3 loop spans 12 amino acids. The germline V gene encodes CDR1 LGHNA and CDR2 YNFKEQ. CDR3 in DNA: TGTGCCAGCAGCCAAGTCGGGGGGAGGTGGTTCTTC. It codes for CASSQVGGRWFF.

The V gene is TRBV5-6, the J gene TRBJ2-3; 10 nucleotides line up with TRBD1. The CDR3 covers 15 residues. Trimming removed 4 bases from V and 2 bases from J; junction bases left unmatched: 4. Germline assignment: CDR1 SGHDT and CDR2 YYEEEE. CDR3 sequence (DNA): TGTGCCAGCAGCCGGGACAGGGGCCTCACAGATACGCAGTATTTT. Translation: CASSRDRGLTDTQYF.

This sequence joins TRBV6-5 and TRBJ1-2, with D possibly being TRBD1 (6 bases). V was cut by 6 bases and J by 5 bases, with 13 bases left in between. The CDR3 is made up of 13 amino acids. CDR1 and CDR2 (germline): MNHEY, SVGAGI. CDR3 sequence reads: CASSQKGDYGYTF. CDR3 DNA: TGTGCCAGCAGCCAAAAGGGGGATTATGGCTACACCTTC.

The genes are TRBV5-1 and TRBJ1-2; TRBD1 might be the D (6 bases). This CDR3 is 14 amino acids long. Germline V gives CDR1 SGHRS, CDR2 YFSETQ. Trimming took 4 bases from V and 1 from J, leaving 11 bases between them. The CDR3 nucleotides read TGCGCCAGCAGCGCAGGGGCTGGTAACTATGGCTACACCTTC. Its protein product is CASSAGAGNYGYTF.

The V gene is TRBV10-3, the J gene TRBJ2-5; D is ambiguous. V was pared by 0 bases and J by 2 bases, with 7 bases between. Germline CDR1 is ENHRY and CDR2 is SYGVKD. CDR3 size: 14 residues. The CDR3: CAISESNQQETQYF. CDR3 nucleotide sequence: TGTGCCATCAGTGAGTCGAATCAGCAAGAGACCCAGTACTTC.

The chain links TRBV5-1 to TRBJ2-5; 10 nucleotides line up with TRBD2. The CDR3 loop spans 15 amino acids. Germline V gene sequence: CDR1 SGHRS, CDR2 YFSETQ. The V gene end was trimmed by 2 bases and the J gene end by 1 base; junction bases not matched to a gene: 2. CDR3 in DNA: TGCGCCAGCAGCTTCGGGACTAGCGCCCAAGAGACCCAGTACTTC. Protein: CASSFGTSAQETQYF.

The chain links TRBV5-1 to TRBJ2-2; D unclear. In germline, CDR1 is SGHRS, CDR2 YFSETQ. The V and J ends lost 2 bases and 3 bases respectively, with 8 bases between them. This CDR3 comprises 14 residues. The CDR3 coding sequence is TGCGCCAGCAGCTTAGGGCAAGACACCGGGGAGCTGTTTTTT. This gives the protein CASSLGQDTGELFF.

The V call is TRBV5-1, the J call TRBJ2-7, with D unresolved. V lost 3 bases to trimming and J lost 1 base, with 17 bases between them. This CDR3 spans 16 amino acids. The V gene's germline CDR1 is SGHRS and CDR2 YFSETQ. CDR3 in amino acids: CASSYSGSHESYEQYF. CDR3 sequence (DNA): TGCGCCAGCAGCTATTCCGGGTCACACGAATCCTACGAGCAGTACTTC.

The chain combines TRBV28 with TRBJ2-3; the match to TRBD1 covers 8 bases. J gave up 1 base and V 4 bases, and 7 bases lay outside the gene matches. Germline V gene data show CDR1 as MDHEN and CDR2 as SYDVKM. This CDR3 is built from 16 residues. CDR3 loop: CASSSQGAVGTDTQYF. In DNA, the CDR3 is TGTGCCAGCAGTTCTCAGGGGGCCGTGGGCACAGATACGCAGTATTTT. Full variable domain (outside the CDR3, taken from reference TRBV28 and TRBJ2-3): DVKVTQSSRYLVKRTGEKVFLECVQDMDHENMFWYRQDPGLGLRLIYFSYDVKMKEKGDIPEGYSVSREKKERFSLILESASTNQTSMYLCASSSQGAVGTDTQYFGPGTRLTVL.

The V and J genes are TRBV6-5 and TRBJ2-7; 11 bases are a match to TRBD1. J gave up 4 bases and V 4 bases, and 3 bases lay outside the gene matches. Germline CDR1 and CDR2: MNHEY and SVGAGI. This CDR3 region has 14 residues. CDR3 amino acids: CASSWDRGIYEQYF. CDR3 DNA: TGTGCCAGCAGTTGGGACAGGGGGATATACGAGCAGTACTTC.

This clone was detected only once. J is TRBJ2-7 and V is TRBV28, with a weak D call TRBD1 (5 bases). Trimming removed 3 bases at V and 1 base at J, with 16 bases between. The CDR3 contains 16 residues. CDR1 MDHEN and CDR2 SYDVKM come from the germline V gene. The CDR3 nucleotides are TGTGCCAGCAGTTTCTCCATTGAGACAGCTTCCTACGAGCAGTACTTC. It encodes CASSFSIETASYEQYF.

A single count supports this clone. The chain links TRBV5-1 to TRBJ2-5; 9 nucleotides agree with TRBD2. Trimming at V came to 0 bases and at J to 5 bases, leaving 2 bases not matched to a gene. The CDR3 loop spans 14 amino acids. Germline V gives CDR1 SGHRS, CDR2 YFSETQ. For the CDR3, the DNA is TGCGCCAGCAGCTTGGGGGGACTAGCCGAGACCCAGTACTTC. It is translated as CASSLGGLAETQYF.

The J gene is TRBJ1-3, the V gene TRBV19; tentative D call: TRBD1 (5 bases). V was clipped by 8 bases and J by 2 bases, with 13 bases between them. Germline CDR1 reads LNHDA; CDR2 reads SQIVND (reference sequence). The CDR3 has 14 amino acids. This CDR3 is CASATGTAGNTIYF. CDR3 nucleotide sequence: TGTGCCAGTGCTACCGGGACGGCTGGAAACACCATATATTTT.

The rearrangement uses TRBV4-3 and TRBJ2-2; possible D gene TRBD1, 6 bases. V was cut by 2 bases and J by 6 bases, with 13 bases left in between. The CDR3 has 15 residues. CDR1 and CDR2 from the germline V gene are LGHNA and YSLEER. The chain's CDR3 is CASSQNRVGSGELFF. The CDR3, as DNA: TGCGCCAGCAGCCAAAACAGGGTTGGATCCGGGGAGCTGTTTTTT.

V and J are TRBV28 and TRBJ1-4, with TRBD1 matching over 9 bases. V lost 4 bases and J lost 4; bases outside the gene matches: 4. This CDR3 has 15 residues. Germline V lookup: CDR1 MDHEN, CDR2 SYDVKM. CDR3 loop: CASSSPGQGNEKLFF. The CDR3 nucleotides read TGTGCCAGCAGTTCACCGGGACAGGGTAATGAAAAACTGTTTTTT.

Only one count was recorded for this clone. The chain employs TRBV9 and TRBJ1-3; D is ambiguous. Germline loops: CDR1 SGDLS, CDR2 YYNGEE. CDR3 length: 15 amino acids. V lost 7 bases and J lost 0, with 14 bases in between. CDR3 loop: CASGNAGHSGNTIYF. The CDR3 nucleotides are TGTGCCAGCGGAAACGCGGGTCACTCTGGAAACACCATATATTTT.

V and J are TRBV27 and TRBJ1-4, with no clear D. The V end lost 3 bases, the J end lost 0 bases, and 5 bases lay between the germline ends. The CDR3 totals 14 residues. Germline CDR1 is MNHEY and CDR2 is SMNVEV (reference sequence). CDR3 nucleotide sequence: TGTGCCAGCAGTTTTATGTCAACTAATGAAAAACTGTTTTTT. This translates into CASSFMSTNEKLFF.

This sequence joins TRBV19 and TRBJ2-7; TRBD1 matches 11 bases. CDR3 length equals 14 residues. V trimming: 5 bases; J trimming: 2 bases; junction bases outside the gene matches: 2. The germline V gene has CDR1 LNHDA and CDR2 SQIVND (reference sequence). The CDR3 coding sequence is TGTGCCAGTAGTCGGACAGGGGGCCCCTACGAGCAGTACTTC. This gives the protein CASSRTGGPYEQYF.

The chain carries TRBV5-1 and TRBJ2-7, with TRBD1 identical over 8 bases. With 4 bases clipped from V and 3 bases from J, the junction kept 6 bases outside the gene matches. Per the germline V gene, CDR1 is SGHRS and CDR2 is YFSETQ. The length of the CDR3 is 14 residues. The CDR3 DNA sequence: TGCGCCAGCAGCGTGTCAGGACAGGGCTACGAGCAGTACTTC. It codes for CASSVSGQGYEQYF.

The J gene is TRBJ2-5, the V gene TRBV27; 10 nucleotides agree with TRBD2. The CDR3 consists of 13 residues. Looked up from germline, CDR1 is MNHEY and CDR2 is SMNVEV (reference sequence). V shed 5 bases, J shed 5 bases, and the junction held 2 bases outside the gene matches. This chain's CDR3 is CASSSGRGETQYF. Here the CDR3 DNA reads TGTGCCAGCAGTAGCGGGAGGGGGGAGACCCAGTACTTC.

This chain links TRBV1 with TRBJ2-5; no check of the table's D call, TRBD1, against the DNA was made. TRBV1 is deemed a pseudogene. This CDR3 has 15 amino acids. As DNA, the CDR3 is TGCACCAGCAGCCAAGAGGGACAAACCCCGGAGACCCAGTACTTC. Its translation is CTSSQEGQTPETQYF.

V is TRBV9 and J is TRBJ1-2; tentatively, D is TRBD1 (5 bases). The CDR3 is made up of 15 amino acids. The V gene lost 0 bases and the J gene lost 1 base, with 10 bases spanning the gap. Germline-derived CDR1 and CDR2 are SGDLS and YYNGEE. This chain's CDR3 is CASSVATALNYGYTF. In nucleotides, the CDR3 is TGTGCCAGCAGCGTAGCGACAGCACTTAACTATGGCTACACCTTC.

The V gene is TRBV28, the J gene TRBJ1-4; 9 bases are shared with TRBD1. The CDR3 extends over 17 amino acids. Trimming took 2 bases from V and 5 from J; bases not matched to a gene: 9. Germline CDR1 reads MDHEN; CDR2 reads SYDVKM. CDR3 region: CASSLRGVGTGNEKLFF. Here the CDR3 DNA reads TGTGCCAGCAGTTTAAGGGGGGTAGGGACAGGGAATGAAAAACTGTTTTTT.

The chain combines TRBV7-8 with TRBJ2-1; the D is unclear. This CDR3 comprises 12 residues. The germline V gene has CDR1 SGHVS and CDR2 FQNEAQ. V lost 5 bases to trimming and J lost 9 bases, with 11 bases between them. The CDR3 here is CASSPLLSEQFF. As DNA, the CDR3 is TGTGCCAGCAGCCCGCTTTTAAGTGAGCAGTTCTTC. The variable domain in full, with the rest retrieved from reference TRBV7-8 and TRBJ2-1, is GAGVSQSPRYKVAKRGQDVALRCDPISGHVSLFWYQQALGQGPEFLTYFQNEAQLDKSGLPSDRFFAERPEGSVSTLKIQRTQQEDSAVYLCASSPLLSEQFFGPGTRLTVL.

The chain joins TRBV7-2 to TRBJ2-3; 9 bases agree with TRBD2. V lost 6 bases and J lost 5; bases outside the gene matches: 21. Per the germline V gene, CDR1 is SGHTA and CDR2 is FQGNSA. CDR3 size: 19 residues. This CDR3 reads CASRLQIAGAPGRKDTQYF. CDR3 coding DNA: TGTGCCAGCAGACTCCAAATAGCGGGAGCCCCGGGACGTAAAGATACGCAGTATTTT.

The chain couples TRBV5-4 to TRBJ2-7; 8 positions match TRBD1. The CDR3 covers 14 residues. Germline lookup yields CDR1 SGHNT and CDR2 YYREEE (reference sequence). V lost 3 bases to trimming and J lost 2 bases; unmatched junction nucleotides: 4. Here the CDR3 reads CASSSGQGPYEQYF. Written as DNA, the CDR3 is TGTGCCAGCAGCTCCGGACAGGGCCCCTACGAGCAGTACTTC.

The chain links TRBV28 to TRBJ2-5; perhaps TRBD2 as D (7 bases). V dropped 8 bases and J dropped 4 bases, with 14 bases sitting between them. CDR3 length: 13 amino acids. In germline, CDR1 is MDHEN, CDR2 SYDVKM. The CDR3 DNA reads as TGTGCCAGCGAATGGGGGGGGCGAGAGACCCAGTACTTC. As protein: CASEWGGRETQYF.